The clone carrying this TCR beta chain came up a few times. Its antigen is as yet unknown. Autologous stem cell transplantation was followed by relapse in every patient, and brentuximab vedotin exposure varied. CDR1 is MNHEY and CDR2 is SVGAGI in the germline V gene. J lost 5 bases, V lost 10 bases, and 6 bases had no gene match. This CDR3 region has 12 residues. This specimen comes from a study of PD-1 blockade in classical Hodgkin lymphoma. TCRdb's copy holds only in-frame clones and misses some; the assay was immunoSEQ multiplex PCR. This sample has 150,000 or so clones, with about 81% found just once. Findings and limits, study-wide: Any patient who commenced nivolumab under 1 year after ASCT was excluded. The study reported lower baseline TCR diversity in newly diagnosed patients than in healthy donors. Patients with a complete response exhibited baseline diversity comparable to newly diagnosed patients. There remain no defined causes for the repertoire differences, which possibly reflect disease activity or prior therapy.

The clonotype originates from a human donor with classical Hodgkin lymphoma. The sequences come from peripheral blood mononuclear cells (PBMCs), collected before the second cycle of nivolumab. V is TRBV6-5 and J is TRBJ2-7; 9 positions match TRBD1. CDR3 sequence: CATHRGLHEQYF. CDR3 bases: TGTGCCACCCACAGGGGGCTCCACGAGCAGTACTTC.